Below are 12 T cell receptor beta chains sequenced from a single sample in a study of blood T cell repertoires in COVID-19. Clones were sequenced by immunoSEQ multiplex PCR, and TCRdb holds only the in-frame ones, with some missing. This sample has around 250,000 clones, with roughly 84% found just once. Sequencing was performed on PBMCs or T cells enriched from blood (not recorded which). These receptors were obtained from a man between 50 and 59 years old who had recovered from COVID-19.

As DNA, the CDR3 is TGCGCCAGCAGCTTTAAGGTAGGGGCTGATACGCAGTATTTT. Protein product: CASSFKVGADTQYF. The rearrangement joins TRBV5-1 to TRBJ2-3; possible D gene TRBD1, 5 bases. Trimming removed 2 bases from V and 6 bases from J, with 13 bases in between. The CDR3 covers 14 residues. CDR1 and CDR2 from the germline V gene are SGHRS and YFSETQ. The full variable domain, completed using reference TRBV5-1 and TRBJ2-3, is KAGVTQTPRYLIKTRGQQVTLSCSPISGHRSVSWYQQTPGQGLQFLFEYFSETQRNKGNFPGRFSGRQFSNSRSEMNVSTLELGDSALYLCASSFKVGADTQYFGPGTRLTVL.

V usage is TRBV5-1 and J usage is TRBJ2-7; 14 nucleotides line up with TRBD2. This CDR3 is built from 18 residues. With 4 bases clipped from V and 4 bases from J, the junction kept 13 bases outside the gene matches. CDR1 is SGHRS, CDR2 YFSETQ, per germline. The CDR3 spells CASSEGLAGVLLWYEQYF. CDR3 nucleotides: TGCGCCAGCAGCGAGGGACTAGCGGGAGTCCTCTTGTGGTACGAGCAGTACTTC.

CDR3 DNA: TGTGCCAGCAGTGGGACAGGGGGAAGCAATCAGCCCCAGCATTTT. Its protein is CASSGTGGSNQPQHF. The rearrangement joins TRBV2 to TRBJ1-5; 10 bases fit TRBD1. Trimming at V came to 4 bases and at J to 1 base, leaving 1 base not matched to a gene. Germline CDR1 is SNHLY and CDR2 is FYNNEI. CDR3 length: 15 amino acids.

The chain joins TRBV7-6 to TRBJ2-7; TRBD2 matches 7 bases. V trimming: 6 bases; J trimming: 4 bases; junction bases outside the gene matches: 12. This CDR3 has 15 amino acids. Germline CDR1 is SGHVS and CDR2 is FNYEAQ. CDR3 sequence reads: CASSWGSGELYEQYF. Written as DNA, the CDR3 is TGTGCCAGCAGTTGGGGGAGCGGGGAGTTATACGAGCAGTACTTC.

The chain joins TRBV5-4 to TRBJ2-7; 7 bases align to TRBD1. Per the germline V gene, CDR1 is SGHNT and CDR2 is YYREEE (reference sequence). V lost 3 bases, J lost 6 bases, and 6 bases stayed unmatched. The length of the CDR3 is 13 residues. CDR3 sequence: CASSWTGSGEQYF. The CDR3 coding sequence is TGTGCCAGCAGCTGGACAGGTTCGGGCGAGCAGTACTTC. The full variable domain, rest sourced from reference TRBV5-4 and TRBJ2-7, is ETGVTQSPTHLIKTRGQQVTLRCSSQSGHNTVSWYQQALGQGPQFIFQYYREEENGRGNFPPRFSGLQFPNYSSELNVNALELDDSALYLCASSWTGSGEQYFGPGTRLTVT.

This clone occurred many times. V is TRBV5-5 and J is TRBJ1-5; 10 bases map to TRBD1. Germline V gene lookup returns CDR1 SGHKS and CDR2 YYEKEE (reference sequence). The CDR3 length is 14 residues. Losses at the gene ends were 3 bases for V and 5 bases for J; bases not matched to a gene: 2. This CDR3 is CASSWTGGDQPQHF. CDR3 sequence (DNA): TGTGCCAGCAGCTGGACAGGGGGGGATCAGCCCCAGCATTTT.

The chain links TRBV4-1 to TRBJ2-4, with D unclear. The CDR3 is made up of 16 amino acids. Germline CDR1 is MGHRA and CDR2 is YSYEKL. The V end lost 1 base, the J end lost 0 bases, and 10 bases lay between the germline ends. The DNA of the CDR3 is TGCGCCAGCAGCCAAGCATACAGTATAGCCAAAAACATTCAGTACTTC. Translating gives CASSQAYSIAKNIQYF.

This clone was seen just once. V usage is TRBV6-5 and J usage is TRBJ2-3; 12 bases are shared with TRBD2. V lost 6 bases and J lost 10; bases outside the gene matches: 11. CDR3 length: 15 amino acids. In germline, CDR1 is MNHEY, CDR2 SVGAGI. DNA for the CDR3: TGTGCCAGCAGCGCTCAACTAGCGGGAGGCAATCCGCAGTATTTT. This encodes CASSAQLAGGNPQYF.

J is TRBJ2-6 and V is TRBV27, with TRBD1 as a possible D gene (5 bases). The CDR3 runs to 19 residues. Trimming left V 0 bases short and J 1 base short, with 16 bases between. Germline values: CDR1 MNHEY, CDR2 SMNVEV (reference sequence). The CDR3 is CASSLSARAIGSGANVLTF. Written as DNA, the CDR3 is TGTGCCAGCAGTTTATCTGCCAGGGCGATCGGTTCTGGGGCCAACGTCCTGACTTTC. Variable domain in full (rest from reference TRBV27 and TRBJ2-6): EAQVTQNPRYLITVTGKKLTVTCSQNMNHEYMSWYRQDPGLGLRQIYYSMNVEVTDKGDVPEGYKVSRKEKRNFPLILESPSPNQTSLYFCASSLSARAIGSGANVLTFGAGSRLTVL.

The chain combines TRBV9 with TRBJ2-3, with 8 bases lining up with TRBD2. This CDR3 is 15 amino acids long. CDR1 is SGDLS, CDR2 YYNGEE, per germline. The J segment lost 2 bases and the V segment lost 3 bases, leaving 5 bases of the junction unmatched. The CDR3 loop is CASSGRGGSTDTQYF. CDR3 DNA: TGTGCCAGCAGCGGTCGGGGGGGCTCCACAGATACGCAGTATTTT. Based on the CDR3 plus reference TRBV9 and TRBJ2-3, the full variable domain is DSGVTQTPKHLITATGQRVTLRCSPRSGDLSVYWYQQSLDQGLQFLIQYYNGEERAKGNILERFSAQQFPDLHSELNLSSLELGDSALYFCASSGRGGSTDTQYFGPGTRLTVL.

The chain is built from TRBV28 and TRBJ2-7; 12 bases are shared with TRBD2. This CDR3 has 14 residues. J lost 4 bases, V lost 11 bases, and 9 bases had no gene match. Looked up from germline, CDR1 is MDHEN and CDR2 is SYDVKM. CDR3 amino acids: CAVGRLAGAYEQYF. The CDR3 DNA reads TGTGCCGTGGGTAGACTAGCGGGAGCTTACGAGCAGTACTTC.

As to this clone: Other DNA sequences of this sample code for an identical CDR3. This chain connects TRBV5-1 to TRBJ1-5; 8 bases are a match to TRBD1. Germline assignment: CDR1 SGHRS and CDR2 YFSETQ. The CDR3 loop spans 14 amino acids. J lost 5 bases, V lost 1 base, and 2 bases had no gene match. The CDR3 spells CASSLSTGDQPQHF. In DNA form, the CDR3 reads TGCGCCAGCAGCTTGTCGACAGGGGATCAGCCCCAGCATTTT.